This T cell receptor (beta chain) was sequenced for a study of T cells in Graves' hyperthyroidism and ophthalmopathy. A patient was excluded if there was uncontrolled infection, other autoimmune disease, pregnancy or lactation. Each diagnosis was grounded in clinical symptoms, serum thyroxine and TRAb, thyroid ultrasound, and orbital computed tomography. Study-wide findings and caveats: Progression to ophthalmopathy was predicted a median of 6.5 months early.

It was RNA transcripts that yielded the amplified TCR beta CDR3 regions. An initial round of RT-PCR targeting the TCR CDR3 relied on the HTBI primer set. MiXCR was run by TCRdb on the multiplex PCR reads, yielding one entry per CDR3 protein. This table holds 150,000 to 200,000 distinct CDR3 sequences, over 15% found once. There are a few counts of this clonotype. Its antigen is undetermined. Sequenced: blood. The clonotype originates from a woman aged 50 to 65 with Graves' hyperthyroidism.

CDR3 sequence reads: CASSLVGESGNTIYF. The CDR3 nucleotides read TGTGCCAGCAGCTTAGTCGGGGAATCTGGAAACACCATATATTTT. V usage is TRBV7-9 and J usage is TRBJ1-3; D not certain. Per the germline V gene, CDR1 is SEHNR and CDR2 is FQNEAQ (reference sequence). V was shortened by 1 base and J by 1 base, with 8 bases between the two germline ends. The CDR3 has 15 amino acids.